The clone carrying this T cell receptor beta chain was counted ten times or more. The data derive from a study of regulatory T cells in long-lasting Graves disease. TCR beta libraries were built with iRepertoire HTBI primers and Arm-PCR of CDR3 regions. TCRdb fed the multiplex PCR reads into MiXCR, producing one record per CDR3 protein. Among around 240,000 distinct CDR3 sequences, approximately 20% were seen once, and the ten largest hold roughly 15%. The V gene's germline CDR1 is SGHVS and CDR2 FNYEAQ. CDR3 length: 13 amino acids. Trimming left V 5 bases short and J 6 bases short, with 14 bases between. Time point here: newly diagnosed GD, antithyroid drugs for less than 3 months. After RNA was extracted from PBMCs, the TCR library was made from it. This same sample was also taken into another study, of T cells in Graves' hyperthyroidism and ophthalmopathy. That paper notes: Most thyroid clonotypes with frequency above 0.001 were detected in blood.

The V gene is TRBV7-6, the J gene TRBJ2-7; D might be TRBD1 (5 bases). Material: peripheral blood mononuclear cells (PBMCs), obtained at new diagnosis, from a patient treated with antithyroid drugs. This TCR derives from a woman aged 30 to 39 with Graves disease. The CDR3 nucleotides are TGTGCCAGCAGCGCCCTACACAGGTCCGAGCAGTACTTC. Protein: CASSALHRSEQYF. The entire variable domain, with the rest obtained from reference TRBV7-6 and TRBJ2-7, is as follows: GAGVSQSPRYKVTKRGQDVALRCDPISGHVSLYWYRQALGQGPEFLTYFNYEAQQDKSGLPNDRFSAERPEGSISTLTIQRTEQRDSAMYRCASSALHRSEQYFGPGTRLTVT.